This T cell receptor (beta chain) was found in a study of blood T cell repertoires in COVID-19. Here immunoSEQ multiplex PCR was the method, and the copy in TCRdb shows in-frame clones only, minus some. Of roughly 200,000 clones in the sample, 86% were seen once. Participant reports of clinical history set cohort assignment. Trimming pared 2 bases from V and 8 bases from J, leaving 12 bases between. The V gene's germline CDR1 is MNHEY and CDR2 SVGAGI. This CDR3 is 14 amino acids long. The clonotype comes from a woman aged 40 to 50 in a cohort exposed to, infected with or recovered from COVID-19 (not recorded which). J is TRBJ1-4 and V is TRBV6-5; no firm D call. The sequenced material came from PBMCs or T cells enriched from blood (not recorded which). The CDR3 DNA reads TGTGCCAGCAGTTACGCTAGGCTTGGCGAAAAACTGTTTTTT. Translating it yields CASSYARLGEKLFF.